What follows are 3 T cell receptor beta chains derived from one specimen sequenced in a study of vaccination effects on CD4 cells after COVID-19. Here immunoSEQ multiplex PCR was the method, and the copy in TCRdb shows in-frame clones only, minus some. The data show approximately 70,000 clones, 73% seen once. No antigen is known for these receptors. Prior to sequencing, the ViraFEST assay stimulated PBMC with viral peptide pools, which expanded the antigen-specific CD4+ T cells. Scientists isolated CD4+ T cells after an approximately 10-day culture period ended. PCR confirmed that the person was infected with SARS-CoV-2 between March and December 2020. The input for sequencing was CD4+ T cells from PBMCs cultured with HIV peptides, taken before COVID-19 vaccination. The subset here: HIV-1 Nef peptide pool negative control/reference culture. These receptors originate from a human donor who had a prior SARS-CoV-2 infection.

This rearrangement joins TRBV3-1 (or the pseudogene TRBV3-2) to TRBJ1-1, with D possibly being TRBD1 (5 bases). This CDR3 contains 13 residues. V lost 5 bases to trimming and J lost 6 bases, with 13 bases between them. CDR1 is LGHDT, CDR2 YNNKEL, per germline (reference sequence). CDR3 in DNA: TGTGCCAGCAGCAACGATCTAGGGGCTGAAGCTTTCTTT. Its translation is CASSNDLGAEAFF.

The rearrangement joins TRBV7-2 to TRBJ1-2; D remains ambiguous. Between the trimmed V and J ends, which lost 2 bases and 2 bases, there was a span of 9 bases. This CDR3 is built from 14 residues. CDR1 is SGHTA and CDR2 is FQGNSA in the germline V gene. CDR3 loop: CASSLLVGNYGYTF. CDR3 nucleotide sequence: TGTGCCAGCAGCTTATTAGTCGGAAACTATGGCTACACCTTC.

This chain links TRBV9 with TRBJ2-3, with D possibly matching TRBD2 (6 bases). CDR3 length equals 16 residues. V lost 4 bases and J lost 0, with 15 bases in between. The germline V gene has CDR1 SGDLS and CDR2 YYNGEE. In nucleotides, the CDR3 is TGTGCCAGCAGCCCCCACAGCGCGGGGAGCACAGATACGCAGTATTTT. It yields the protein CASSPHSAGSTDTQYF.